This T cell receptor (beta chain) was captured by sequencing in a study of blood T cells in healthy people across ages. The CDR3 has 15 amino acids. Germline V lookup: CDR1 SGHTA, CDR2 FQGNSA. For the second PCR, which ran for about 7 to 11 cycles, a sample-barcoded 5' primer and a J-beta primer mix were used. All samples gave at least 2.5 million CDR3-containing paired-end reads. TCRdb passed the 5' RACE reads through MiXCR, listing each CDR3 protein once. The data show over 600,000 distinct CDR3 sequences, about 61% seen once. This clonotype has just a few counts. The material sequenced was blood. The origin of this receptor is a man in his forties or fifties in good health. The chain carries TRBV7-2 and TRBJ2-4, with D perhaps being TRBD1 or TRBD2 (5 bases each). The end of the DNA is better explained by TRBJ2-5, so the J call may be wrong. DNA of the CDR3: TGTGCCAGCAGCTTAGTGGGGACGTCTGTCGAGACCCAGTACTTC. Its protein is CASSLVGTSVETQYF.